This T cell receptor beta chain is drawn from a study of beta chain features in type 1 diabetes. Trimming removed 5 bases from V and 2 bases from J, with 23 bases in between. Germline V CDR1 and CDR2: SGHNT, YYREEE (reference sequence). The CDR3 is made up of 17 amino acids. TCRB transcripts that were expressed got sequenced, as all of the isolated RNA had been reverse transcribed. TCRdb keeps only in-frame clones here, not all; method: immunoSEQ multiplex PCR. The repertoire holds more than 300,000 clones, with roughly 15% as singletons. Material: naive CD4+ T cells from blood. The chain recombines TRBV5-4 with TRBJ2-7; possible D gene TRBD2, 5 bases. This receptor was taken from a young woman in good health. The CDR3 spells CASRTWTTLGATYEQYF. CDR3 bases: TGTGCCAGCAGAACCTGGACCACACTAGGAGCCACCTACGAGCAGTACTTC.